This TCR beta chain originates from a study of blood T cells in healthy people across ages. General study points: It was held that diversity estimates obtained from one million T cells represented underestimates. The study found TCR beta diversity correlated strongly with naive T cell percentage. There was no known CMV status for donors, so expanded clonotype changes were possibly confounded.

The CDR3 contains 13 residues. Trimming left V 8 bases short and J 7 bases short, with 17 bases between. The germline V gene encodes CDR1 LGHDT and CDR2 YNNKEL (reference sequence). This clonotype was counted once. Its matching antigen is unknown. With a J-beta primer mix and a sample-barcoded 5' primer, a second PCR ran about 7 to 12 cycles. TCRdb reprocessed the 5' RACE reads via MiXCR and lists one record per CDR3 protein. This table holds about 1,500,000 distinct CDR3 sequences, roughly 40% found once. Sequenced: blood. The TCR sequence derives from a young woman in good health. This sequence joins TRBV3-1 and TRBJ1-2; D might be TRBD1 (5 bases). CDR3 in amino acids: CASRGAQGSGYTF. The DNA for the CDR3 is TGTGCCAGCCGAGGGGCGCAGGGAAGTGGCTACACCTTC.